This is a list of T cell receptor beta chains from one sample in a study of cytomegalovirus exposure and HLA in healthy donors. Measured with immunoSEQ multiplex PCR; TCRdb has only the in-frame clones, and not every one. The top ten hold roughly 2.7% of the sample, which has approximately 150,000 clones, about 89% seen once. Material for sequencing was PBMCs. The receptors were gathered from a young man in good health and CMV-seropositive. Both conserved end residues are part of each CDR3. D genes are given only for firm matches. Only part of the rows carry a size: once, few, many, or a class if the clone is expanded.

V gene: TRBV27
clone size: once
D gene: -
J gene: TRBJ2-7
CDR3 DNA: TGTGCCAGCACCAAGGACAGATTCGCCTACGAGCAGTACTTC
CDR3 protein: CASTKDRFAYEQYF

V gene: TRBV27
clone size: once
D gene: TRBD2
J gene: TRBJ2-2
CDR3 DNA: TGTGCCAGCACTAAGGGACTAGCGGGAGGCCGGGCCACCGGGGAGCTGTTTTTT
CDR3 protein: CASTKGLAGGRATGELFF

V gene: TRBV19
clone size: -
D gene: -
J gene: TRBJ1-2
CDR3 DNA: TGTGCCAGTAGTATGTTACAGACGAATGGTGGCTACACCTTC
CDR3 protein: CASSMLQTNGGYTF

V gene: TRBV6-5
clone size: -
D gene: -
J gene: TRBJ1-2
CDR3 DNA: TGTGCCAGCAGTTACTCCGTTAGAGCTAACTATGGCTACACCTTC
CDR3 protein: CASSYSVRANYGYTF

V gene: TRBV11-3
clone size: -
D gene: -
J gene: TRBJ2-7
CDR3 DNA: TGTGCCAGCAGCTCGGACACCTACGAGCAGTACTTC
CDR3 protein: CASSSDTYEQYF

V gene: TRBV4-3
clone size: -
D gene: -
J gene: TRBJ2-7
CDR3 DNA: TGCGCCAGCAGCCAAGGTAACTCCCCGACAGGCTTTACCTACGAGCAGTACTTC
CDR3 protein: CASSQGNSPTGFTYEQYF

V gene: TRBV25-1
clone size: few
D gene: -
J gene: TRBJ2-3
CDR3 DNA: TGTGCCAGCAGTGATGAATTCGGGGTTGGAGGGGAAGATACGCAGTATTTT
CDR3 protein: CASSDEFGVGGEDTQYF

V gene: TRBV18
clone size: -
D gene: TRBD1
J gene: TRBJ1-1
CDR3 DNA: TGTGCCAGCTCACCAAAAAGGGGACAGGGTGTTACTGAAGCTTTCTTT
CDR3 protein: CASSPKRGQGVTEAFF

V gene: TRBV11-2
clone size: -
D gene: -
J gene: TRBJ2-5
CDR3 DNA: TGTGCCAGCAGCTGGGTTGGGGGGGCCTCCGGGCGGACCCAGTACTTC
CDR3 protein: CASSWVGGASGRTQYF

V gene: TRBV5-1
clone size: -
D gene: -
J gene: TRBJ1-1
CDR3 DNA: TGCGCCAGCAGCCTTGGACAGCCCAACACTGAAGCTTTCTTT
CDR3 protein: CASSLGQPNTEAFF

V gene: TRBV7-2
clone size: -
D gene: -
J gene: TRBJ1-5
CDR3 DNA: TGTGCCAGCAGCCCTACAGGGTACAGCAATCAGCCCCAGCATTTT
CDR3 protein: CASSPTGYSNQPQHF

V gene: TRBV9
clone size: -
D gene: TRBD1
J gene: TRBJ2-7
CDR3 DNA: TGTGCCAGCAGCGCCCAGGGACAGGGGTACGAGCAGTACTTC
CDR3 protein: CASSAQGQGYEQYF

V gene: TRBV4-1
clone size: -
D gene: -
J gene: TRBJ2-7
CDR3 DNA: TGCGCCAGCAGCCCCCCAGGGGCCTACGAGCAGTACTTC
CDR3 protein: CASSPPGAYEQYF

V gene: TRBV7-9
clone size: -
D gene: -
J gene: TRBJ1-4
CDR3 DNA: TGTGCCAGCAGCTTAGTTGAGGCCCGGGGAGAGGCAACTAATGAAAAACTGTTTTTT
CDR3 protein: CASSLVEARGEATNEKLFF

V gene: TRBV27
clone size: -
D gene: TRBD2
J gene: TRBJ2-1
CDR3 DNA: TGTGCCAGCAGTTTCTTTCCTAAAGCTAGCGGGAGGGCCTTTGAGCAGTTCTTC
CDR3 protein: CASSFFPKASGRAFEQFF

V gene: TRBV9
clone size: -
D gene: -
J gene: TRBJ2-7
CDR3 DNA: TGTGCCAGCAGCGGACACAGGGACGCCGACTACGAGCAGTACTTC
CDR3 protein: CASSGHRDADYEQYF

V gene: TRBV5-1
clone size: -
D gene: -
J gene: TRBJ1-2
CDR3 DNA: TGCGCCAGCAGCTTGGTCATGGGCGCGAATGGCTACACCTTC
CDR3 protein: CASSLVMGANGYTF

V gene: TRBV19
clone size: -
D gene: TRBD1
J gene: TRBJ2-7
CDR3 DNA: TGTGCCAGTGCCTCCTTAGAACTGGGACAGGGGGCTGACGAGCAGTACTTC
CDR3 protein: CASASLELGQGADEQYF

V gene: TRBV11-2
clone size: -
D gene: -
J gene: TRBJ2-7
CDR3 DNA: TGTGCCAGCAGCCCGCTGACTGCCCGACAGTTCGGCGAGCAGTACTTC
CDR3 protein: CASSPLTARQFGEQYF

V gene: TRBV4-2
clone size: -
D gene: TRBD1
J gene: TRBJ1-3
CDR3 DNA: TGTGCCAGCAGCCAGGCCCGGGACAGGGGACCCGGAAACACCATATATTTT
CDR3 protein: CASSQARDRGPGNTIYF

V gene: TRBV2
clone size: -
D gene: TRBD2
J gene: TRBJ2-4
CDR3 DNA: TGTGCCAGCACTCCCGGGGGGGACTGGCGGATTCAGTACTTC
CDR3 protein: CASTPGGDWRIQYF

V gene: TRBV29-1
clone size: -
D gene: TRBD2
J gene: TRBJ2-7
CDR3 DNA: TGCAGCGCGGGGGGGGGCGGTTCCTACGAGCAGTACTTC
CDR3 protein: CSAGGGGSYEQYF

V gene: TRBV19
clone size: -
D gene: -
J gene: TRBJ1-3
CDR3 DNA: TGTGCCAGTAGTTTCCGGGTCTACTCTGGAAACACCATATATTTT
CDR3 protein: CASSFRVYSGNTIYF

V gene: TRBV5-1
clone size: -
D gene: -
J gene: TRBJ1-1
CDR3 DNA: TGCGCCAGCAGCTTGGGCACGAGGGGCGGGGGGGAGACTGAAGCTTTCTTT
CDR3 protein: CASSLGTRGGGETEAFF

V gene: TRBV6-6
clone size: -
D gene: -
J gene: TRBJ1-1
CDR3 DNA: TGTGCCAGCAGTTCGGCTAACGGGGGAGCAACTGAAGCTTTCTTT
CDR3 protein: CASSSANGGATEAFF

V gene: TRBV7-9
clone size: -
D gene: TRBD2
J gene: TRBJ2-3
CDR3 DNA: TGTGCCAGCAGCCTAGCGGGAGGAGATACGCAGTATTTT
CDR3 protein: CASSLAGGDTQYF